Sequencing of this TCR beta chain was carried out in a study of blood T cell repertoires in COVID-19. Source study methods: For nucleated cells, counts were estimated from reference gene primer amplification. Measured with immunoSEQ multiplex PCR; TCRdb has only the in-frame clones, and not every one. Clonal size and the V and J genes are those of that table, whereas D and trimming came from the DNA. The sample includes about 330,000 clones, 80% to 90% of them seen just once. Cohort 3 recovery required two negative PCRs, clearance, or symptom resolution. This clone was seen only once. The source of this sequence is a man aged 25-45 years who had recovered from COVID-19. Sequencing was carried out using PBMCs or T cells enriched from blood (not recorded which).

The CDR3 here is CASSPLRTSGTPYNEQFF. The CDR3 bases are TGTGCCAGCTCACCACTAAGGACTAGCGGGACCCCGTACAATGAGCAGTTCTTC. This rearrangement joins TRBV18 to TRBJ2-1; 12 bases agree with TRBD2. J was trimmed by 4 bases and V by 1 base; bases with no gene match: 8. The germline CDR1 and CDR2 sequences are KGHSH and LQKENI. The CDR3 is 18 amino acids.